The 18 T cell receptor beta chains below come from one sample, sequenced in a study of T cells in women clearing cervical HPV infection. Sequencing used immunoSEQ multiplex PCR; TCRdb keeps in-frame clones, though not all of them. This table lists tens of thousands of clones. Sequencing was done on a sample of blood buffy coat. Receptors originate from a woman between 18 and 69 years old with a cervical HPV16 infection that either progressed to CIN3+ or cleared (not recorded which).

A note on this clone: The CDR3 end is not reached by the read, which stops 3 residues before it; the germline J gene fills it in. The J gene is TRBJ2-1, the V gene TRBV7-9, with a weak D call TRBD1 (7 bases). Trimming took 6 bases from V and 8 from J, leaving 20 bases between them. CDR3 size: 15 residues. Germline V lookup: CDR1 SEHNR, CDR2 FQNEAQ (reference sequence). The CDR3 DNA, read in part, is TGTGCCAGCAGATACAGAGGAGGGGGCGGCGATGAG. Its translation is CASRYRGGGGDE. The entire CDR3 is CASRYRGGGGDEQFF.

In the case of this clone: The read finishes 3 residues shy of the CDR3 end, and the germline J gene is used to complete it. The genes are TRBV20-1 and TRBJ2-6, with D perhaps TRBD1 (5 bases). V lost 4 bases and J 0 bases, leaving 16 bases between the germline ends. CDR3 length: 17 residues. CDR1 and CDR2 from the germline V gene are DFQATT and SNEGSKA (reference sequence). The covered CDR3 bases are TGCAGTGCTACCCCCGCGCAGGGTAGCTCTGGGGCCAACGTC. It yields the protein CSATPAQGSSGANV. The full CDR3 reads CSATPAQGSSGANVLTF.

Comments on this clone: The read ends 3 residues early relative to the CDR3; the germline J gene fills the gap. The chain links TRBV10-1 to TRBJ2-1, with 9 bases fitting TRBD2. V was pared by 6 bases and J by 8 bases, with 5 bases of the junction left unmatched. The CDR3 totals 13 residues. The germline CDR1 and CDR2 sequences are WNHNN and SYGVQD (reference sequence). CDR3 region: CASSGGGAYEQFF. The covered CDR3 bases are TGCGCCAGCAGCGGCGGGGGGGCCTATGAG.

Incomplete CDR3 DNA: TGCGCCAGCAGCTTGTTGGCGGGGGGCAATCAGCCC. It encodes CASSLLAGGNQP. The entire CDR3 protein is CASSLLAGGNQPQHF. This chain joins TRBV5-1 and TRBJ1-5; D is perhaps TRBD1 (5 bases). The DNA ends 3 residues before the CDR3 does, and the rest of the CDR3 is filled in from the germline J gene. CDR3 size: 15 residues. V lost 1 base, J lost 2 bases, and 10 bases lay in between. Germline-derived CDR1 and CDR2 are SGHRS and YFSETQ.

Concerning this clone: The read is 3 residues too short to cover the CDR3 end, so that end is filled in from the germline J gene. The rearrangement joins TRBV11-3 to TRBJ2-2, with D unresolved. Trimming removed 1 base from V and 3 bases from J, with 9 bases in between. Germline CDR1 and CDR2: SGHNT and YENEEA. The CDR3 extends over 15 amino acids. CDR3 DNA (partial): TGTGCCAGCAGCTTAGGCGGCATCTACACCGGGGAG. Protein product: CASSLGGIYTGE. The CDR3 in full is CASSLGGIYTGELFF.

Note on this clone: The read halts 3 residues ahead of the CDR3 end, with the missing end drawn from the germline J gene. The chain is built from TRBV14 and TRBJ1-1; 8 nucleotides line up with TRBD1. Germline CDR1 is SGHDN and CDR2 is FVKESK. This CDR3 is built from 16 residues. Losses at the gene ends were 4 bases for V and 3 bases for J; bases not matched to a gene: 10. The part of the CDR3 DNA that was read is TGTGCCAGCAGCCTTAGACAGGGGAATAGGGACACTGAA. Amino acid sequence: CASSLRQGNRDTE. The full CDR3 protein reads CASSLRQGNRDTEAFF.

On this clone: The sequenced fragment ends 3 residues before the CDR3 boundary, so the rest is inferred from the germline J gene. This chain joins TRBV12-3 or TRBV12-4 and TRBJ1-4; 7 nucleotides agree with TRBD1. The V gene end was trimmed by 8 bases and the J gene end by 7 bases; junction bases not matched to a gene: 10. The CDR3 runs to 14 residues. CDR3 DNA (partial): TGTGCCAGCCTAGAGACAGGGTTGAGTGAAAAA. It yields the protein CASLETGLSEK. The whole CDR3 sequence reads CASLETGLSEKLFF.

In the case of this clone: The CDR3 goes on 3 residues after the read ends, and that part is filled in from the germline J gene. The chain combines TRBV19 with TRBJ1-5, with a possible D match to TRBD1 (5 bases). V shed 6 bases and J shed 0 bases, with 12 bases lying between them. The CDR3 totals 15 residues. Germline V gene data show CDR1 as LNHDA and CDR2 as SQIVND (reference sequence). The CDR3 loop reads CASSPPRDSNQPQHF. CDR3 DNA, as far as it was read: TGTGCCAGTAGCCCCCCCAGGGATAGCAATCAGCCC.

Concerning this clone itself: The read terminates 3 residues ahead of where the CDR3 ends, so the germline J gene completes it. The V and J genes are TRBV2 and TRBJ2-3; a possible D gene is TRBD2 (5 bases). The V gene lost 6 bases and the J gene lost 8 bases, with 15 bases spanning the gap. The CDR3 has 13 residues. In germline, CDR1 is SNHLY, CDR2 FYNNEI. CDR3 DNA, as far as it was read: TGTGCCAGCAGCGCCACTAGGTTCCCTACG. This gives the protein CASSATRFPT. The whole CDR3 sequence is CASSATRFPTQYF.

As regards this clone: The read finishes 3 residues shy of the CDR3 end, and the germline J gene is used to complete it. This chain connects TRBV30 to TRBJ2-2; maybe TRBD1 (6 bases). Germline CDR1 is GTSNPN and CDR2 is SVGIG (reference sequence). The CDR3 extends over 13 amino acids. CDR3 DNA (partial): TGTGCCTGGAACCCCACAGGGAATGAAAAG. Residues: CAWNPTGNEK. The full-length CDR3 reads as CAWNPTGNEKLFF.

Of note for this clone: The CDR3 is cut off 3 residues early in the read; its end comes from the germline J gene. The chain carries TRBV28 and TRBJ2-1; possibly TRBD1 for D (6 bases). CDR1 is MDHEN and CDR2 is SYDVKM in the germline V gene. The V end was cut by 1 base, the J end by 0 bases, with 10 bases between. The CDR3 is 16 amino acids. The CDR3 protein is CASSLFRGRSYNEQFF. The CDR3 bases that were read are TGTGCCAGCAGTTTATTCAGGGGACGCTCCTACAATGAG. Variable domain in full (rest from reference TRBV28 and TRBJ2-1): DVKVTQSSRYLVKRTGEKVFLECVQDMDHENMFWYRQDPGLGLRLIYFSYDVKMKEKGDIPEGYSVSREKKERFSLILESASTNQTSMYLCASSLFRGRSYNEQFFGPGTRLTVL.

A word on this clone: The read ends 3 residues early relative to the CDR3; the germline J gene fills the gap. The V and J genes are TRBV7-8 and TRBJ1-6, with D perhaps matching TRBD1 (5 bases). V was clipped by 6 bases and J by 9 bases, with 15 bases between them. This CDR3 has 14 amino acids. CDR1 SGHVS and CDR2 FQNEAQ come from the germline V gene. Incomplete CDR3 DNA: TGTGCCAGCAGTTCTGTCAGGGATAGTTCACCC. Translating gives CASSSVRDSSP. The whole CDR3 reads CASSSVRDSSPLHF.

Note on this clone: The sequenced fragment ends 3 residues before the CDR3 boundary, so the rest is inferred from the germline J gene. The V and J genes are TRBV5-1 and TRBJ1-2, with D possibly matching TRBD1 (5 bases). The CDR3 runs 14 residues. V was trimmed by 0 bases and J by 2 bases, leaving 8 bases between them. Germline V CDR1 and CDR2: SGHRS, YFSETQ. The DNA read from the CDR3 is TGCGCCAGCAGCTTGGGGGGCCGGAACTATGGC. This sequence encodes CASSLGGRNYG. The complete CDR3 reads CASSLGGRNYGYTF.

Points on this clone: The CDR3 end lies 3 residues beyond the end of the read and is filled in from the germline J gene. The rearrangement links TRBV18 to TRBJ1-2; TRBD1 agrees at 9 bases. The germline V gene has CDR1 KGHSH and CDR2 LQKENI. This CDR3 has 16 amino acids. The part of the CDR3 DNA that was read is TGTGCCAGCTCACCTAATTCCGGGACAGGGAAAAACATC. It encodes CASSPNSGTGKNI. The CDR3 reads in full as CASSPNSGTGKNIYTF.

With regard to this clone: Sequencing ends 3 residues short of the CDR3 end; the germline J gene provides the rest. The V gene is TRBV11-2, the J gene TRBJ1-1; no reliable D call. With 6 bases removed from V and 6 bases from J, the gap between germline ends came to 14 bases. This CDR3 spans 13 amino acids. From germline, CDR1 is SGHAT and CDR2 FQNNGV. The CDR3 here is CASSPDISSEAFF. The CDR3 DNA, read in part, is TGTGCCAGCAGTCCTGACATTAGTTCTGAA.

Note on this clone: The CDR3 is cut off 3 residues early in the read; its end comes from the germline J gene. This chain links TRBV19 with TRBJ1-6; 10 bases are shared with TRBD1. The length of the CDR3 is 16 residues. CDR1 is LNHDA, CDR2 SQIVND, per germline (reference sequence). Incomplete CDR3 DNA: TGTGCCAGTAGTATCTCATCCGGGACAGGGGAGCAATCC. Encoded protein: CASSISSGTGEQS. The whole CDR3 reads CASSISSGTGEQSLHF.

With respect to this clone: The CDR3 extends 3 residues past the end of the read, so its final part is completed from the germline J gene. This sequence joins TRBV5-1 and TRBJ1-3; D might be TRBD1 (6 bases). Deletions cut 4 bases from V and 0 bases from J, with 14 bases between. There are 16 residues in the CDR3. Per germline, CDR1 SGHRS and CDR2 YFSETQ. The CDR3: CASSLTGKSSGNTIYF. The sequenced part of the CDR3 DNA is TGCGCCAGCAGCCTAACAGGGAAAAGCTCTGGAAACACC. The full variable domain, rest sourced from reference TRBV5-1 and TRBJ1-3, is KAGVTQTPRYLIKTRGQQVTLSCSPISGHRSVSWYQQTPGQGLQFLFEYFSETQRNKGNFPGRFSGRQFSNSRSEMNVSTLELGDSALYLCASSLTGKSSGNTIYFGEGSWLTVV.

Regarding this clone: The read gets to within 3 residues of the CDR3 end, and the germline J gene fills in the rest. The chain is built from TRBV2 and TRBJ2-5; 16 bases are a match to TRBD2. CDR3 length equals 17 residues. Germline V CDR1 and CDR2: SNHLY, FYNNEI. J was trimmed by 4 bases and V by 6 bases; bases with no gene match: 8. The part of the CDR3 DNA that was read is TGTGCCAGCAGCCCGGGACTAGCGGGGGGGTTAGGAGAGACC. Residues: CASSPGLAGGLGET. The entire CDR3 is CASSPGLAGGLGETQYF.